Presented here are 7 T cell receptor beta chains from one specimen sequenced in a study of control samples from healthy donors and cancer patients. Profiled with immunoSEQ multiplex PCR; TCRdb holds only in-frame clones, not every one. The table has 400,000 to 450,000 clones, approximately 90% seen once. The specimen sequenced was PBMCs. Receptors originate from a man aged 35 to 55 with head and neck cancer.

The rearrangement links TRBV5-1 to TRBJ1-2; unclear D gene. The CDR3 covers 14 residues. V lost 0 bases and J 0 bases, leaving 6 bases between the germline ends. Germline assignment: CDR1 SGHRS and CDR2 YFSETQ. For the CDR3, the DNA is TGCGCCAGCAGCTTGGTCGGTTCTAACTATGGCTACACCTTC. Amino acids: CASSLVGSNYGYTF.

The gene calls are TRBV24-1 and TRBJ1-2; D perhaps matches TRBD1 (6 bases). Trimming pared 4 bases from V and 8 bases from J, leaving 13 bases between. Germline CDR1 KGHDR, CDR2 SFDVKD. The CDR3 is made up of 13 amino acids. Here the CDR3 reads CATSESGVGGYTF. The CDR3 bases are TGTGCCACCAGTGAGTCAGGGGTCGGCGGCTACACCTTC.

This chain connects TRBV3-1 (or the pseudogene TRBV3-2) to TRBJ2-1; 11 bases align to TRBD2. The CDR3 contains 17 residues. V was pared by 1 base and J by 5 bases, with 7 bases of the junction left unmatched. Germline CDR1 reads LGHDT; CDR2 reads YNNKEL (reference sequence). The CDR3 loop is CASSQVRLAGLNNEQFF. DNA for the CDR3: TGTGCCAGCAGCCAAGTGAGACTAGCGGGACTTAACAATGAGCAGTTCTTC.

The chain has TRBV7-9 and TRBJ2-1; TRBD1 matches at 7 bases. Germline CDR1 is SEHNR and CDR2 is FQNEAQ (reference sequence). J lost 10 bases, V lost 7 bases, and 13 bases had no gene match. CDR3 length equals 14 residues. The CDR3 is CASTRTGEVSEQFF. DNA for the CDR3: TGTGCCAGCACAAGGACAGGAGAGGTTTCGGAGCAGTTCTTC.

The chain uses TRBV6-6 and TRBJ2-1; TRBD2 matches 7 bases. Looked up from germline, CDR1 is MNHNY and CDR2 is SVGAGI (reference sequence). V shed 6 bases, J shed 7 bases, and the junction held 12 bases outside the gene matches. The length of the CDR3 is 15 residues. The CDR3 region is CASRTERGWINEQFF. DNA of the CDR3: TGTGCCAGCAGAACCGAGCGGGGCTGGATTAATGAGCAGTTCTTC.

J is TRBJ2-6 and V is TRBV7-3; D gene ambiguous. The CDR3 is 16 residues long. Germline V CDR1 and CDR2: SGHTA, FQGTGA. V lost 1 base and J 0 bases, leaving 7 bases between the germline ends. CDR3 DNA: TGTGCCAGCAGCTTAATATTGGCCTCTGGGGCCAACGTCCTGACTTTC. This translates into CASSLILASGANVLTF.

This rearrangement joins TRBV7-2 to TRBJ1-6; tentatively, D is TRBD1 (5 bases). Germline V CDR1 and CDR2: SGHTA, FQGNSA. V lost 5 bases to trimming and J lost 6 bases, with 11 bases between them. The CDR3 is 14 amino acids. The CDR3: CASSEAGPNSPLHF. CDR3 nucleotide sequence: TGTGCCAGCAGCGAGGCAGGGCCTAATTCACCCCTCCACTTT.